This T cell receptor (beta chain) was identified in a study of OX40 agonist ivuxolimab in advanced cancers. Study background: The patients got ivuxolimab, which is an agonistic anti-OX40 (CD134) antibody.

The repertoire was sequenced with immunoSEQ multiplex PCR; TCRdb's copy has only in-frame clones and lacks some. The table has tens of thousands of clones, 88% seen once; the top ten hold approximately 53%. The cohort excluded patients with autoimmune disease history or systemic immunosuppression. J lost 5 bases, V lost 5 bases, and 7 bases had no gene match. The CDR3 runs to 14 residues. Germline assignment: CDR1 SEHNR and CDR2 FQNEAQ (reference sequence). This clone was seen more than once but under ten times. Its antigen is currently unknown. General observations from the study: Doses of 0.1 to 3.0 mg/kg were accompanied by clonal expansion of CD4+ and CD8+ blood T cells by week 6. The specificity for antigen of the expanded peripheral T cells was not determined.

The specimen comprised CD4+ or CD8+ T cells sorted from blood, sampled in a trial of the OX40 agonist ivuxolimab. The source of this sequence is an adult with an advanced solid tumor such as melanoma, head and neck, liver or kidney cancer. The V call is TRBV7-9, the J call TRBJ2-5; the match to TRBD2 covers 8 bases. The CDR3 nucleotides read TGTGCCAGCAGCCGGAGCGGGAGCTTGGAGACCCAGTACTTC. Translated: CASSRSGSLETQYF.